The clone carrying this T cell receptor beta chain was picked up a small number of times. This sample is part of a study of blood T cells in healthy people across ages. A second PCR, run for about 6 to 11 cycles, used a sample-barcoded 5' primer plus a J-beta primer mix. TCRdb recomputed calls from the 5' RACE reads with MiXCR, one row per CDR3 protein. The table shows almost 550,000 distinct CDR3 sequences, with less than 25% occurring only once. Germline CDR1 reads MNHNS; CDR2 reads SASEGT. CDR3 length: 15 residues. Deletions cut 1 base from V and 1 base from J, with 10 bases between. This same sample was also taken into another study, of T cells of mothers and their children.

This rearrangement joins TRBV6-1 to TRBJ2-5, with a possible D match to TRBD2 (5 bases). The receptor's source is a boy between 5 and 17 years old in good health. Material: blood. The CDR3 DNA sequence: TGTGCCAGCAGTGAAGTAGGTAGCGCCCAAGAGACCCAGTACTTC. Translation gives CASSEVGSAQETQYF.